This paragraph reports one TCR beta chain. TCRB transcripts that were expressed got sequenced, as all of the isolated RNA had been reverse transcribed. Using immunoSEQ multiplex PCR, the repertoire was profiled, and TCRdb retains in-frame clones only, with some absent. The table has hundreds of thousands of clones, around 15% seen once. CD45RO/CCR7/CD25/CD127/CD95/CD27 staining was used to isolate CD4+ naive, central memory, regulatory and stem cell-like memory cells by sorting. The sample is drawn from a study of beta chain features in type 1 diabetes. The germline V gene has CDR1 ENHRY and CDR2 SYGVKD. The CDR3 is 12 residues long.

The TCR originated in a man aged 18 to 35 in good health. The sample comprised naive CD4+ T cells from blood. The chain is built from TRBV10-3 and TRBJ1-2; TRBD1 is a possible D gene (5 bases). The CDR3 nucleotides read TGTGGATCACAGGAGCCTAACTATGGCTACACCTTC. Residues: CGSQEPNYGYTF.